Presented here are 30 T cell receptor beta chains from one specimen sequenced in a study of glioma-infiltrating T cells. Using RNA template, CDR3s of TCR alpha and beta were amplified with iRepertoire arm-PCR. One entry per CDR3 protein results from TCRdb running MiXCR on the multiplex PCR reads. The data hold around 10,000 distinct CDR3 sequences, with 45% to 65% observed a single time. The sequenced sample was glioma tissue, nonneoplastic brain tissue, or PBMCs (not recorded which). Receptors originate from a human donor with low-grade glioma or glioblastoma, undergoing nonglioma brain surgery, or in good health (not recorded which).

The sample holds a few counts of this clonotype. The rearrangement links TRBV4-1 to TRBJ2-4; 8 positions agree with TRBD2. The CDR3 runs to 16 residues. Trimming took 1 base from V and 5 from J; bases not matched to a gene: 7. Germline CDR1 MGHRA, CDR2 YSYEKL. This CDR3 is CASSQGTGTRENIQYF. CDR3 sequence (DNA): TGCGCCAGCAGCCAAGGGACCGGGACTAGAGAAAACATTCAGTACTTC.

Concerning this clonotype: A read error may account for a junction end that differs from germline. The CDR3 loop is CSSSVGPGGSWTEQFF. The CDR3 region has the DNA TGTTCCAGCAGCGTAGGCCCGGGAGGGTCTTGGACGGAGCAGTTCTTC. This chain links TRBV9 with TRBJ2-1; 8 bases align to TRBD2. Germline lookup yields CDR1 SGDLS and CDR2 YYNGEE. CDR3 length equals 16 residues.

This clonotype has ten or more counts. Written as DNA, the CDR3 is TGCAGCGTTGAAGGGCAGGGGGCCCACGAGCAGTACTTC. The encoded protein is CSVEGQGAHEQYF. The rearrangement uses TRBV29-1 and TRBJ2-7; 8 bases match TRBD1. The CDR3 has 13 residues. CDR1 and CDR2 (germline): SQVTM, ANQGSEA. V shed 1 base, J shed 5 bases, and the junction held 4 bases outside the gene matches.

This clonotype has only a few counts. CDR3 nucleotide sequence: TGCAGTGCGGGGGGTGGATTTACAGCAGCTTTCTTT. Translated: CSAGGGFTAAFF. The J gene is TRBJ1-1, the V gene TRBV20-1; a possible D gene is TRBD1 (5 bases). Trimming stripped 6 bases from V and 10 bases from J, with 18 bases between. Germline V lookup: CDR1 DFQATT, CDR2 SNEGSKA (reference sequence). CDR3 size: 12 residues.

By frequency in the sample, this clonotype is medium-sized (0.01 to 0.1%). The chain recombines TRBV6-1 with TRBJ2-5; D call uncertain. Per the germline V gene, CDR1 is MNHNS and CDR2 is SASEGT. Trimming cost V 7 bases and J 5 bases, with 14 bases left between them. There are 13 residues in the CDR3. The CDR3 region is CASTPSPPETQYF. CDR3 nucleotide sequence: TGTGCCAGCACCCCGAGTCCTCCGGAGACCCAGTACTTC.

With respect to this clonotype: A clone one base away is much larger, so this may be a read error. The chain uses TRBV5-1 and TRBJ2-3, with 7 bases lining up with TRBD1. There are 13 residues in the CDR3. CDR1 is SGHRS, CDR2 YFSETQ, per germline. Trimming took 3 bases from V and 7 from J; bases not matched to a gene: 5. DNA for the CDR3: TGCGCCAGCAGCTCGACAGGGTTTTATACGCAGTATTTT. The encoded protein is CASSSTGFYTQYF.

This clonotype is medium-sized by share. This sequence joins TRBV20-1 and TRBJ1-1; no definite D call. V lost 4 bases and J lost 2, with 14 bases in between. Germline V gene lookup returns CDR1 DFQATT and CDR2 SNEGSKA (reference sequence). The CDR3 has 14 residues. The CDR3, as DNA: TGCAGTGCTATCTCTAGGGCCCCAAACACTGAAGCTTTCTTT. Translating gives CSAISRAPNTEAFF.

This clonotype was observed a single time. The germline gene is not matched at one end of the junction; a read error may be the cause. The CDR3 bases are TGTGCCGGCAGCCATTTAGGGGCAGGGGGCGATGAGCAGTACTTC. It is translated as CAGSHLGAGGDEQYF. The V call is TRBV14, the J call TRBJ2-1; 8 nucleotides agree with TRBD1. The J call may be in error: the DNA end matches TRBJ2-7 better. The germline V gene has CDR1 SGHDN and CDR2 FVKESK. CDR3 size: 15 residues.

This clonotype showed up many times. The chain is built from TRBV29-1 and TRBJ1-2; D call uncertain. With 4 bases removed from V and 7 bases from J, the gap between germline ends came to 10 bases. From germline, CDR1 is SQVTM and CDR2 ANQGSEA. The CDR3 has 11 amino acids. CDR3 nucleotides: TGCAGCGTTGTTGTGCCGTCTGGCTACACCTTC. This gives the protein CSVVVPSGYTF.

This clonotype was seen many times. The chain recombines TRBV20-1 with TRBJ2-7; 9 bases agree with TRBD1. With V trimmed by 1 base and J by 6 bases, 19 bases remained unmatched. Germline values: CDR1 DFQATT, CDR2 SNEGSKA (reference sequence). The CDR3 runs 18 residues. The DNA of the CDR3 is TGCAGTGCTAGAGGTGGGGGGAACAGGGGGCCGCCCCTCGGCGAGCAGTACTTC. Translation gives CSARGGGNRGPPLGEQYF.

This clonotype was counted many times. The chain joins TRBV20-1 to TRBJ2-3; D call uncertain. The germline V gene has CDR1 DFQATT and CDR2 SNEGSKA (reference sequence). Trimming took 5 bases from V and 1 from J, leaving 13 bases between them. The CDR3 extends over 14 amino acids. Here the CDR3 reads CSAGWTDRTDTQYF. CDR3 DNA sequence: TGCAGTGCTGGATGGACGGATCGCACAGATACGCAGTATTTT.

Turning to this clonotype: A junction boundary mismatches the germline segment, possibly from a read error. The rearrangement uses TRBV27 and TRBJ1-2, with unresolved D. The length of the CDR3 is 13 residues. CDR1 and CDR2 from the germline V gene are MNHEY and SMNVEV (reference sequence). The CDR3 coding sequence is TGTGCCAGCAGTCCACAAGGCCGCTATGGCTACACATTC. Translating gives CASSPQGRYGYTF.

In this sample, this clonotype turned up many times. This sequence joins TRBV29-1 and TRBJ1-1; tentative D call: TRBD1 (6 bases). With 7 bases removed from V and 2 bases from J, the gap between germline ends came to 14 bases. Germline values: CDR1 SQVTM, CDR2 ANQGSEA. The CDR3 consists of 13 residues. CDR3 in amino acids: CSADRDTNTEAFF. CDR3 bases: TGCAGCGCTGACCGGGACACCAACACTGAAGCTTTCTTT.

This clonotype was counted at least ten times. In DNA form, the CDR3 reads TGTGCCAGCAGTGAACTGCGCCCCGGCAATCAGCCCCAGCATTTT. This codes for CASSELRPGNQPQHF. The chain has TRBV2 and TRBJ1-5; D gene ambiguous. The CDR3 extends over 15 amino acids. Trimming shortened V by 2 bases and J by 2 bases, and 10 bases separated the two germline ends. Germline V lookup: CDR1 SNHLY, CDR2 FYNNEI.

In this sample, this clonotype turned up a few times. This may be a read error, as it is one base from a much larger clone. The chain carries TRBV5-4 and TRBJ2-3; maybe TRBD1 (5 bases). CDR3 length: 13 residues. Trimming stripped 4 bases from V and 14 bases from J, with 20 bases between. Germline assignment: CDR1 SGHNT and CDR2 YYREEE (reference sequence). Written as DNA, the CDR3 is TGTGCCAGCAGCCCCGTAGACAGTTGCGGACGGTATTTT. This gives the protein CASSPVDSCGRYF.

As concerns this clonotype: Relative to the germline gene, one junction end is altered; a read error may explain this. The CDR3 reads CAASSRSSSYNEQFF. CDR3 DNA: TGTGCCGCCAGCAGTCGATCCAGCTCCTACAATGAGCAGTTCTTC. The rearrangement uses TRBV15 and TRBJ2-1; D is unclear. Germline V CDR1 and CDR2: LNHNV, YYDKDF (reference sequence). CDR3 length: 15 amino acids.

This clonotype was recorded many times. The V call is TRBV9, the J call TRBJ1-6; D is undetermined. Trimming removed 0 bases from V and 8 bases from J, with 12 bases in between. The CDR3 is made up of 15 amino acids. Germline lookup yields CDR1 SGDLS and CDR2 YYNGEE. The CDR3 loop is CASSVDDQRDSPLHF. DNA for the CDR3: TGTGCCAGCAGCGTAGATGACCAACGGGATTCACCCCTCCACTTT.

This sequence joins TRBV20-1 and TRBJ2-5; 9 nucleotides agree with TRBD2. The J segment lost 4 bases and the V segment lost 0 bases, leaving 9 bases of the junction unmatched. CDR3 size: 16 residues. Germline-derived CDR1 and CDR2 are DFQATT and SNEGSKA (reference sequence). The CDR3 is CSAREDSGSLRETQYF. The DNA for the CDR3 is TGCAGTGCTAGAGAAGATAGCGGGAGCCTTAGAGAGACCCAGTACTTC.

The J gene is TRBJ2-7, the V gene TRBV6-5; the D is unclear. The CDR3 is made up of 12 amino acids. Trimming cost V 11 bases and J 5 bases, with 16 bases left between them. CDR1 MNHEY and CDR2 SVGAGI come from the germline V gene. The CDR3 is CAVGPTAHEQYF. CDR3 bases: TGTGCCGTTGGGCCCACAGCCCACGAGCAGTACTTC.

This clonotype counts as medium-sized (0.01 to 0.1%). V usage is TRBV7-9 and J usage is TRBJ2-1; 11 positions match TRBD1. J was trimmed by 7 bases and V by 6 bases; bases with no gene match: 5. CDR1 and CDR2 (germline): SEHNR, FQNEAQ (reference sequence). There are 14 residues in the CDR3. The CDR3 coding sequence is TGTGCCAGCAGACGGACAGGGGGCATAAATGAGCAGTTCTTC. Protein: CASRRTGGINEQFF.

CDR3 nucleotide sequence: TGTGCCAGCAGGAGACTAGCGGGAGCCGGTAAGCAGTTCTTC. This gives the protein CASRRLAGAGKQFF. The chain recombines TRBV6-1 with TRBJ2-1, with 12 bases fitting TRBD2. CDR3 length: 14 residues. V gave up 6 bases and J gave up 11 bases; unmatched junction bases: 8. Germline values: CDR1 MNHNS, CDR2 SASEGT.

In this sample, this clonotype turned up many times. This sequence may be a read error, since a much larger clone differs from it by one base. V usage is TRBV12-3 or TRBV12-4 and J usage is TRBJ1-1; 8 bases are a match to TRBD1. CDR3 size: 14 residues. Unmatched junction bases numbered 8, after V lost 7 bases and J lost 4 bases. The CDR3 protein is CASTLGQASTEAFF. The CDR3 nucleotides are TGTGCCAGCACCCTGGGACAGGCGAGCACTGAAGCTTTCTTT.

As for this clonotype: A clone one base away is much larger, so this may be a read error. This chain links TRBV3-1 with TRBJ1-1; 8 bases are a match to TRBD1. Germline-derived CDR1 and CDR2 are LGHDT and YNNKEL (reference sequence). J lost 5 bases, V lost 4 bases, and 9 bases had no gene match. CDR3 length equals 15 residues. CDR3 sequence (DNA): TGTGCCAGCAGCCTTCGGGACAGGCCTAAAACTGAAGCTTTCTTT. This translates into CASSLRDRPKTEAFF. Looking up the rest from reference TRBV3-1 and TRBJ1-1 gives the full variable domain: DTAVSQTPKYLVTQMGNDKSIKCEQNLGHDTMYWYKQDSKKFLKIMFSYNNKELIINETVPNRFSPKSPDKAHLNLHINSLELGDSAVYFCASSLRDRPKTEAFFGQGTRLTVV.

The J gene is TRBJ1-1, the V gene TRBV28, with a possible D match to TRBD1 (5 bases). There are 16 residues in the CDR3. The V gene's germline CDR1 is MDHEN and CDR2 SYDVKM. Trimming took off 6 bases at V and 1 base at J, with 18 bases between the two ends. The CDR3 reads CASSSGLSGGNTEAFF. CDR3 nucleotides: TGTGCCAGCAGCTCGGGGCTCAGCGGGGGGAACACTGAAGCTTTCTTT.

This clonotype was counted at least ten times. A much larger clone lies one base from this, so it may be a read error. This CDR3 is CASRIDSPVFYNEQFF. CDR3 coding DNA: TGTGCCAGCAGAATCGACAGCCCGGTTTTCTACAATGAGCAGTTCTTC. The chain links TRBV6-2 or TRBV6-3 to TRBJ2-1, with D possibly being TRBD1 (5 bases). This CDR3 contains 16 residues. Germline loops: CDR1 MNHEY, CDR2 SVGEGT. Trimming shortened V by 6 bases and J by 3 bases, and 18 bases separated the two germline ends.

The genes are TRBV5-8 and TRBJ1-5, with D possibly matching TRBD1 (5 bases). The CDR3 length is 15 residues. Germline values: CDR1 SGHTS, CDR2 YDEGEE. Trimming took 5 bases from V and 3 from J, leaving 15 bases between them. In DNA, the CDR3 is TGTGCCAGCAGACTGGACATCTATATCAATCAGCCCCAGCATTTT. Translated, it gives CASRLDIYINQPQHF.

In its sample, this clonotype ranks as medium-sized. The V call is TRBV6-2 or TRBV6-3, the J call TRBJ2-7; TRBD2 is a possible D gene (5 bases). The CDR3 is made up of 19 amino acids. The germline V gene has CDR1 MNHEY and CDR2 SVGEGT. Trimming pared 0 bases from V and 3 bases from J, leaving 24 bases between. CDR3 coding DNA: TGTGCCAGCAGTTACTCGAGGGCGGATTATCGACGGAATAACTACGAGCAGTACTTC. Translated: CASSYSRADYRRNNYEQYF.

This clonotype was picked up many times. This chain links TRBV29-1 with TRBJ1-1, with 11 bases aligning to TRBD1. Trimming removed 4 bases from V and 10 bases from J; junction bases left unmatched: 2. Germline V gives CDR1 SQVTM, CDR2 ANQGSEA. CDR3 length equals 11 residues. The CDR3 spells CSVGDRGGAFF. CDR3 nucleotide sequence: TGCAGCGTTGGGGACAGGGGGGGAGCTTTCTTT.

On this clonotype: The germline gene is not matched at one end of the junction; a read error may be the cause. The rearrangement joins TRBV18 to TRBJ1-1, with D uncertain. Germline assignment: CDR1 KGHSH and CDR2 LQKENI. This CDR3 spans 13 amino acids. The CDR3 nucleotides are TGTGACAGCTCACCATCAGTCCAAGGTGAAGTTTTCTTT. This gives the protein CDSSPSVQGEVFF.

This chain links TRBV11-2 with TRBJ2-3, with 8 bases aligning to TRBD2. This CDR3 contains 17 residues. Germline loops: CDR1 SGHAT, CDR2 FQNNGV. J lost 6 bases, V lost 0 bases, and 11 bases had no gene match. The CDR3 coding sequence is TGTGCCAGCAGCTTAGATAATAGCGGGAAGGCTCGGGATACGCAGTATTTT. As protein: CASSLDNSGKARDTQYF.